Included here is one TCR beta chain sequence, with context. The target antigen is unknown. When the RNA was reverse transcribed, random hexamers were used with an input of about 0.5 to 1 ug. Amplification of the TCR beta CDR3 was carried out by immunoSEQ multiplex PCR, which spanned a total of 54 Vbeta and 13 Jbeta segments. TCRdb fed the immunoSEQ multiplex PCR reads into MiXCR, producing one record per CDR3 protein. The profile shows approximately 80,000 distinct CDR3 sequences, over 75% of them singletons. Germline CDR1 reads LGHDT; CDR2 reads YNNKEL (reference sequence). The V and J ends lost 0 bases and 2 bases respectively, with 11 bases between them. The CDR3 loop spans 15 amino acids. Sequencing targeted TCR beta in T cells from blood (CD8+ and CD4+). The CD8+ and CD4+ T cells were isolated magnetically using a negative isolation approach, whereas the TEMRA cells were enriched by FACS. These data originate in a study of CD8 T cells in Susac syndrome.

Study-level results: The study recognized that the number of individuals in its TCR sequencing and HLA analysis was relatively small.

The sample was CD8+ T cells from PBMCs. The chain links TRBV3-1 to TRBJ2-7; D is unresolved. The TCR originated in a human donor with multiple sclerosis. CDR3 in amino acids: CASSQDLHSTYEQYF. The CDR3 nucleotides are TGTGCCAGCAGCCAAGATTTGCACTCAACCTACGAGCAGTACTTC.